This T cell receptor beta chain is drawn from a study of blood T cell repertoires in COVID-19 (dated by TCRdb to about 2020). Regarding the study in general: Samples covering the acute and convalescent phases of COVID-19 were provided by collaborators in the United States, Italy and Spain. Deeply sampled blood TCRbeta repertoires from subjects exposed to, actively infected with, or recovered from COVID-19 were included in the dataset. Samples were obtained from the ongoing ImmuneRACE study (first 160 participants) and from over 1,000 subjects provided by 6 global collaborators. The repertoires were released in a freely available public database meant as a resource for research on the immune response to SARS-CoV-2. The material from the prospective study consisted of cDNA or gDNA derived from T cells, B-cell-depleted T cells, or PBMCs. Nearly every sample came with metadata listing a de-identified subject ID, COVID-19 status, age in years and sex. HLA class I and class II types, where available, came from metadata supplied by the sample provider rather than from assay-based typing. What the authors observed across the whole study: The quantity of clinical and demographic metadata differed by source and by participant and was supplied without curation.

The immunoSEQ Assay, a bias-controlled multiplex PCR, was used to amplify TCRbeta CDR3 regions from genomic DNA. In the paper's pipeline: Within the assay, amplification of reference gene primers was used to estimate how many nucleated cells each sample contained. To quantify the absolute abundance of each unique TCRbeta CDR3 rearrangement, sequence reads were collapsed and filtered. For each sample, productive Simpson clonality was calculated by taking the square root of Simpson's diversity index across productive rearrangements. Drawn from immuneACCESS, this table holds only the in-frame rearrangements with V and J called that TCRdb kept. Clones are partly lost; checked studies trace under half to an unresolved V gene and leave the rest unexplained. V and J calls and clone size come straight from that table; D and trimming were deduced from the DNA. The sample table records approximately 220,000 clones; approximately 86% of these occur just once. Roughly 3% of the sample goes to the ten largest clones.

Whole blood was collected in K2EDTA tubes by collaborating institutions according to the institutions' own protocols. For TCRbeta analysis, collaborators shipped samples as frozen whole blood, isolated PBMCs, or DNA extracted from either of those sample types. About this clone: Its specific antigen is unknown. No much larger clonotype is one base removed from it; base qualities were not supplied.

Trimmed from V: 0 bases; trimmed from J: 3 bases; junction bases lacking a gene match: 4. Taken from cysteine to phenylalanine, the CDR3 has 16 residues. Of the read, only the CDR3 DNA is kept; its 48 bases are in frame from base 1. The germline V gene supplies CDR1 SGDLS and CDR2 YYNGEE. Here the chain combines TRBV9 and TRBJ1-1; 11 junctional bases match TRBD1. This TCR was recovered from a man aged 60 to 69 with acute or convalescent COVID-19. Source material: peripheral blood. The sequenced DNA: TGTGCCAGCAGCGTAGGGACAGGGGGCTGGTACACTGAAGCTTTCTTT. This gives the protein CASSVGTGGWYTEAFF. Full variable domain (CDR3 extended with the reference TRBV9 and TRBJ1-1 proteins): DSGVTQTPKHLITATGQRVTLRCSPRSGDLSVYWYQQSLDQGLQFLIQYYNGEERAKGNILERFSAQQFPDLHSELNLSSLELGDSALYFCASSVGTGGWYTEAFFGQGTRLTVV.